This TCR beta chain came from a study of technical replicates of blood from several donors. The CDR3 spans 14 residues. The V end lost 1 base, the J end lost 0 bases, and 6 bases lay between the germline ends. Germline V lookup: CDR1 SGHRS, CDR2 YFSETQ. Some clones are missing from TCRdb's copy, which holds only in-frame ones; the method was immunoSEQ multiplex PCR. The profile covers tens of thousands of clones, with about nine tenths appearing a single time and approximately 0.4% taken by the ten largest. The sample comprised T cells isolated from PBMCs. This receptor was taken from a human donor in good health. The chain links TRBV5-1 to TRBJ2-3; no clear D. The CDR3 sequence is CASSLQSSTDTQYF. CDR3 coding DNA: TGCGCCAGCAGCTTGCAAAGCAGCACAGATACGCAGTATTTT.